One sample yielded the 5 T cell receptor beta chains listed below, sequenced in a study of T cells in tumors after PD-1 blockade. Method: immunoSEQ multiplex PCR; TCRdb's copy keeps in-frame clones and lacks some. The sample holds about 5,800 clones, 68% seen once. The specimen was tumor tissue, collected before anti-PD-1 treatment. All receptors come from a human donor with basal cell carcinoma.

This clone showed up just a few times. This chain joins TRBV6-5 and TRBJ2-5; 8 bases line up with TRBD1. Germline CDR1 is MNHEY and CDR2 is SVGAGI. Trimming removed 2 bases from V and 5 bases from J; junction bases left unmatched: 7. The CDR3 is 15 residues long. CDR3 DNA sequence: TGTGCCAGCAGTTACGCGACAGGGGCCGGGGAGACCCAGTACTTC. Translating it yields CASSYATGAGETQYF.

The CDR3 DNA is TGTGCCAGTAAAAGGGTAGGGAGTGGGACAGATACGCAGTATTTT. This encodes CASKRVGSGTDTQYF. The chain recombines TRBV19 with TRBJ2-3, with D possibly TRBD2 on 5 matching bases. CDR3 size: 15 residues. Deletions cut 7 bases from V and 3 bases from J, with 17 bases between. The V gene's germline CDR1 is LNHDA and CDR2 SQIVND (reference sequence).

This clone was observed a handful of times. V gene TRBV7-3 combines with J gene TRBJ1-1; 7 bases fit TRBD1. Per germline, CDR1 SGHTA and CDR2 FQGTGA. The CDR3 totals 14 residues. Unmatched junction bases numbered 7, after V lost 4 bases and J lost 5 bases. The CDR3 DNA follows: TGTGCCAGCAGCTCCTCAGGGGGAGTTACTGAAGCTTTCTTT. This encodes CASSSSGGVTEAFF.

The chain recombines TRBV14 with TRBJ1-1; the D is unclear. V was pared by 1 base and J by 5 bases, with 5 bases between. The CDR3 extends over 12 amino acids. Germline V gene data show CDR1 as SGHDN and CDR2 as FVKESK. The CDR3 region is CASSQVRTEAFF. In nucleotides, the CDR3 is TGTGCCAGCAGCCAAGTTAGGACTGAAGCTTTCTTT.

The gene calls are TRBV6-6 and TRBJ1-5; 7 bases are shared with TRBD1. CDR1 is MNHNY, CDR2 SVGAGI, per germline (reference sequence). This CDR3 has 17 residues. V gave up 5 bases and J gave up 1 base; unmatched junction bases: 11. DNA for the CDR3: TGTGCCAGCAGTCACCCTCGGGACAGCCGAAGCAATCAGCCCCAGCATTTT. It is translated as CASSHPRDSRSNQPQHF.